Listed below are T cell receptor beta chains from one sample, sequenced in a study of shared clonotypes between healthy human individuals. Sequenced by immunoSEQ multiplex PCR; TCRdb stores in-frame clones only, minus some. The data show about 680,000 clones, just over 90% seen once. The sequenced sample was naive CD8+ T cells sorted from blood. These receptors originate from a man aged 30-40 years in good health. Both conserved end residues are part of each CDR3. D genes are given only for firm matches. Some rows mark clone size as missing; the rest say once, few, many or name a class of expanded clone.

len: 15
abundance: -
j_gene: TRBJ2-7
d_gene: TRBD2
v_gene: TRBV6-5
CDR3aa: CASSNHGGRAYEQYF
CDR3nt: TGTGCCTCCTCCAACCATGGCGGGAGGGCCTACGAGCAGTACTTC

len: 19
abundance: -
j_gene: TRBJ1-1
d_gene: -
v_gene: TRBV5-1
CDR3aa: CASSLALGGTPGRFTEAFF
CDR3nt: TGCGCCAGCAGCTTGGCCTTGGGAGGTACCCCAGGTCGGTTCACTGAAGCTTTCTTT

len: 13
abundance: -
j_gene: TRBJ2-3
d_gene: -
v_gene: TRBV5-1
CDR3aa: CASSIGGPDTQYF
CDR3nt: TGCGCCAGCAGTATTGGGGGGCCAGATACGCAGTATTTT

len: 13
abundance: -
j_gene: TRBJ1-4
d_gene: TRBD1
v_gene: TRBV27
CDR3aa: CASRGQGLVKLFF
CDR3nt: TGTGCCAGCAGGGGACAGGGTCTCGTAAAACTGTTTTTT

len: 16
abundance: many
j_gene: TRBJ2-1
d_gene: -
v_gene: TRBV4-3
CDR3aa: CASSQDGGTQEGEQFF
CDR3nt: TGCGCCAGCAGCCAAGATGGGGGGACGCAGGAGGGTGAGCAGTTCTTC

len: 14
abundance: once
j_gene: TRBJ2-5
d_gene: -
v_gene: TRBV10-1
CDR3aa: CASSESRGQETQYF
CDR3nt: TGCGCCAGCAGTGAGTCGAGGGGCCAAGAGACCCAGTACTTC

len: 14
abundance: -
j_gene: TRBJ1-1
d_gene: -
v_gene: TRBV27
CDR3aa: CASSSGGRNTEAFF
CDR3nt: TGTGCCAGCAGTTCGGGAGGACGTAACACTGAAGCTTTCTTT

len: 15
abundance: -
j_gene: TRBJ1-2
d_gene: -
v_gene: TRBV13
CDR3aa: CASSLEKRVNYGYTF
CDR3nt: TGTGCCAGCAGCTTAGAAAAAAGGGTTAACTATGGCTACACCTTC

len: 14
abundance: -
j_gene: TRBJ2-7
d_gene: -
v_gene: TRBV11-2
CDR3aa: CASSFYRERYEQYF
CDR3nt: TGTGCCAGCAGCTTTTACAGGGAACGGTACGAGCAGTACTTC

len: 15
abundance: -
j_gene: TRBJ2-7
d_gene: TRBD2
v_gene: TRBV29-1
CDR3aa: CSVVQGGRLWDEQYF
CDR3nt: TGCAGCGTAGTCCAGGGAGGGCGGCTTTGGGACGAGCAGTACTTC

len: 15
abundance: -
j_gene: TRBJ2-7
d_gene: TRBD1
v_gene: TRBV28
CDR3aa: CASSSTGGPSYEQYF
CDR3nt: TGTGCCAGCAGTTCTACAGGGGGCCCCTCCTACGAGCAGTACTTC